Each of the 18 T cell receptor beta chains below was sequenced from the same sample in a study of T cell responses to AZD1222 COVID-19 vaccine. TCRdb's table, derived via immunoSEQ multiplex PCR, lists solely in-frame clones and lacks some. The top ten clones hold approximately 1.2% of a sample with under 200,000 clones, about 91% of them seen once. Sequencing was performed on peripheral blood, taken 28 days after the second AZD1222 dose. Receptors originate from an adult who received the AZD1222 COVID-19 vaccine.

This chain links TRBV2 with TRBJ1-1; TRBD1 matches at 8 bases. The CDR3 loop spans 14 amino acids. J gave up 4 bases and V 6 bases, and 7 bases lay outside the gene matches. The germline V gene encodes CDR1 SNHLY and CDR2 FYNNEI. The CDR3 DNA is TGTGCCAGCAGCCTAGGACAGGGATCCACTGAAGCTTTCTTT. Translating it yields CASSLGQGSTEAFF.

The table lists this clone with a few counts. V is TRBV6-5 and J is TRBJ1-3; D not certain. CDR3 length: 15 residues. Trimming removed 8 bases at V and 4 bases at J, with 18 bases between. Germline V gene data show CDR1 as MNHEY and CDR2 as SVGAGI. The CDR3, as DNA: TGTGCCAGCGATAAGGGTGGCAGCTCCGGAAACACCATATATTTT. Protein: CASDKGGSSGNTIYF.

The chain's CDR3 is CASRNPGHYEQYF. In nucleotides, the CDR3 is TGTGCCAGCAGAAATCCGGGACATTACGAGCAGTACTTC. The chain carries TRBV6-5 and TRBJ2-7, with D perhaps TRBD1 (6 bases). The CDR3 length is 13 residues. Germline V lookup: CDR1 MNHEY, CDR2 SVGAGI. V shed 6 bases and J shed 4 bases, with 13 bases lying between them.

The genes are TRBV28 and TRBJ2-6; D remains unclear. Germline values: CDR1 MDHEN, CDR2 SYDVKM. The CDR3 sequence is 16 residues long. V lost 7 bases to trimming and J lost 2 bases, with 15 bases between them. The CDR3 nucleotides are TGTGCCAGCACGGAGACGGTTTTTACTGGGGCCAACGTCCTGACTTTC. This sequence encodes CASTETVFTGANVLTF.

The V and J genes are TRBV15 and TRBJ1-5; D is perhaps TRBD1 (5 bases). The CDR3 contains 17 residues. Germline values: CDR1 LNHNV, CDR2 YYDKDF (reference sequence). Trimming pared 5 bases from V and 4 bases from J, leaving 21 bases between. The CDR3, as DNA: TGTGCCACCAGCCGCCCCCTCCGAAAGGGGATTAATCAGCCCCAGCATTTT. It yields the protein CATSRPLRKGINQPQHF.

The genes are TRBV24-1 and TRBJ2-1; perhaps TRBD1 as D (6 bases). V lost 7 bases, J lost 4 bases, and 16 bases lay in between. CDR1 and CDR2 (germline): KGHDR, SFDVKD. The CDR3 covers 15 residues. CDR3 sequence reads: CATSDPGAKYNEQFF. CDR3 DNA sequence: TGTGCCACCAGCGATCCAGGGGCGAAATACAATGAGCAGTTCTTC.

The chain links TRBV10-1 to TRBJ2-7; TRBD1 or TRBD2 may be the D gene (6 bases each). With 3 bases removed from V and 6 bases from J, the gap between germline ends came to 9 bases. This CDR3 is 12 amino acids long. Germline V gene sequence: CDR1 WNHNN, CDR2 SYGVQD (reference sequence). This CDR3 reads CASSDGGPEQYF. The CDR3 DNA follows: TGCGCCAGCAGTGATGGGGGGCCCGAGCAGTACTTC.

The rearrangement joins TRBV11-3 to TRBJ2-2; D may be TRBD1 or TRBD2 (6 bases each). CDR3 length: 16 residues. Germline assignment: CDR1 SGHNT and CDR2 YENEEA. V lost 4 bases and J 5 bases, leaving 17 bases between the germline ends. CDR3 coding DNA: TGTGCCAGCAGCTATTCCCCCCGAGGGGGGACCGGGGAGCTGTTTTTT. Translated: CASSYSPRGGTGELFF.

The chain uses TRBV4-3 and TRBJ1-2; 9 nucleotides align to TRBD1. The trim removed 2 bases at V and 8 bases at J, leaving 6 bases unmatched. Germline V gene sequence: CDR1 LGHNA, CDR2 YSLEER. The CDR3 totals 14 residues. The CDR3 DNA sequence: TGCGCCAGCAGCCAACAGTACAGGGGGCACGGCTACACCTTC. This codes for CASSQQYRGHGYTF.

V is TRBV5-1 and J is TRBJ1-5; D gene ambiguous. Per the germline V gene, CDR1 is SGHRS and CDR2 is YFSETQ. The V end lost 1 base, the J end lost 7 bases, and 12 bases lay between the germline ends. The CDR3 runs 14 residues. This CDR3 is CASSLTGVEQPQHF. The CDR3 DNA is TGCGCCAGCAGCTTGACGGGTGTGGAGCAGCCCCAGCATTTT. The whole variable domain, remainder taken from reference TRBV5-1 and TRBJ1-5, is KAGVTQTPRYLIKTRGQQVTLSCSPISGHRSVSWYQQTPGQGLQFLFEYFSETQRNKGNFPGRFSGRQFSNSRSEMNVSTLELGDSALYLCASSLTGVEQPQHFGDGTRLSIL.

The V and J genes are TRBV27 and TRBJ1-6, with a weak D call TRBD1 (6 bases). CDR3 length: 15 residues. The germline CDR1 and CDR2 sequences are MNHEY and SMNVEV (reference sequence). V was trimmed by 3 bases and J by 2 bases, leaving 8 bases between them. CDR3 sequence: CASSFRTAYNSPLHF. In DNA, the CDR3 is TGTGCCAGCAGTTTTAGGACAGCCTATAATTCACCCCTCCACTTT.

This sequence joins TRBV29-1 and TRBJ2-5; D is undetermined. Trimming cost V 4 bases and J 5 bases, with 8 bases left between them. This CDR3 has 11 amino acids. In germline, CDR1 is SQVTM, CDR2 ANQGSEA. CDR3 DNA sequence: TGCAGCGTTGGTCAAGGGGAGACCCAGTACTTC. Translation gives CSVGQGETQYF.

The chain uses TRBV28 and TRBJ1-5; the D gene is possibly TRBD1 (5 bases). The V gene lost 5 bases and the J gene lost 7 bases, with 18 bases spanning the gap. From germline, CDR1 is MDHEN and CDR2 SYDVKM. CDR3 length: 15 residues. CDR3 amino acids: CASSTAGQGGQPQHF. The CDR3 nucleotides read TGTGCCAGCAGTACCGCAGGGCAAGGAGGCCAGCCCCAGCATTTT.

The chain links TRBV7-9 to TRBJ2-5, with D perhaps TRBD1 (6 bases). Per germline, CDR1 SEHNR and CDR2 FQNEAQ (reference sequence). The CDR3 is 15 residues long. The V end lost 5 bases, the J end lost 1 base, and 14 bases lay between the germline ends. The CDR3 nucleotides are TGTGCCAGCAGCCTACCAACAGGGATCCAAGAGACCCAGTACTTC. Residues: CASSLPTGIQETQYF.

The chain recombines TRBV27 with TRBJ2-1, with D possibly matching TRBD1 (6 bases). Germline V gene lookup returns CDR1 MNHEY and CDR2 SMNVEV (reference sequence). Trimming removed 2 bases at V and 2 bases at J, with 10 bases between. This CDR3 region has 15 residues. CDR3 in DNA: TGTGCCAGCAGTTTAGAGGGGACACCCTACAATGAGCAGTTCTTC. This encodes CASSLEGTPYNEQFF.

This clone was observed once. The chain links TRBV5-4 to TRBJ1-5, with D possibly matching TRBD1 (6 bases). The germline V gene has CDR1 SGHNT and CDR2 YYREEE (reference sequence). This CDR3 has 13 amino acids. The V and J ends lost 4 bases and 7 bases respectively, with 12 bases between them. CDR3 in amino acids: CASSPDRHQPQHF. As DNA, the CDR3 is TGTGCCAGCAGCCCTGACAGGCACCAGCCCCAGCATTTT.

This rearrangement joins TRBV30 to TRBJ2-5, with TRBD2 as a possible D gene (6 bases). The CDR3 loop spans 14 amino acids. Trimming removed 4 bases from V and 5 bases from J, with 17 bases in between. Germline CDR1 and CDR2: GTSNPN and SVGIG (reference sequence). The CDR3 DNA reads TGTGCCTGGAATCCCCTAGGGGCGGGGGAGACCCAGTACTTC. It translates to CAWNPLGAGETQYF.

This chain uses TRBV5-4 with TRBJ2-7; 9 bases are a match to TRBD2. Germline values: CDR1 SGHNT, CDR2 YYREEE (reference sequence). This CDR3 contains 14 residues. The V segment lost 4 bases and the J segment 3 bases; nucleotides outside the gene matches: 5. The chain's CDR3 is CASSSSGGLYEQYF. CDR3 nucleotide sequence: TGTGCCAGCAGCAGTAGCGGGGGACTCTACGAGCAGTACTTC.